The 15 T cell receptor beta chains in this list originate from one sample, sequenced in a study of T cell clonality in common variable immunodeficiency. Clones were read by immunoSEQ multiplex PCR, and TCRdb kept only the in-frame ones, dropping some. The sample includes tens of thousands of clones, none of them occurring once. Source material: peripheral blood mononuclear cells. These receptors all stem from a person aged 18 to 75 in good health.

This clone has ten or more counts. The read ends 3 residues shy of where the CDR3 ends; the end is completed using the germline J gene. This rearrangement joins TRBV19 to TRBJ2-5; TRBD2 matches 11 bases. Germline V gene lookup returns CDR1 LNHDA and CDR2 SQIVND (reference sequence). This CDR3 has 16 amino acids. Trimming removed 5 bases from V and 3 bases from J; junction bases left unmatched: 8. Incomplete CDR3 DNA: TGTGCCAGTAGTGTCCTGGGGACTAGCGGCAAAGAGACC. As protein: CASSVLGTSGKET. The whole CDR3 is CASSVLGTSGKETQYF.

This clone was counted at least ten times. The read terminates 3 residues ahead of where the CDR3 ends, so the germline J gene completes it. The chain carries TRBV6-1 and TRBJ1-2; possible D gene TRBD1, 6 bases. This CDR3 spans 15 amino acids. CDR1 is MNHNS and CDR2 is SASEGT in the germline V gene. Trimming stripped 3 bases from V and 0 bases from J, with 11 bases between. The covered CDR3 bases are TGTGCCAGCAGTGACAGGGGAGGTTCTAACTATGGC. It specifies CASSDRGGSNYG. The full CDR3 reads CASSDRGGSNYGYTF.

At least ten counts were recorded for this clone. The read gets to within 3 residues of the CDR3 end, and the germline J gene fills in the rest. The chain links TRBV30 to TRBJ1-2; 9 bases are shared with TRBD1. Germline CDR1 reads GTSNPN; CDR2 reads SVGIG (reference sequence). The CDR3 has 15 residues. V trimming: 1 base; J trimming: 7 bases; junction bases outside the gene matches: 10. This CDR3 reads CAWSATTGGYGGYTF. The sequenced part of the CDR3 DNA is TGTGCCTGGAGTGCCACTACAGGGGGCTATGGTGGC.

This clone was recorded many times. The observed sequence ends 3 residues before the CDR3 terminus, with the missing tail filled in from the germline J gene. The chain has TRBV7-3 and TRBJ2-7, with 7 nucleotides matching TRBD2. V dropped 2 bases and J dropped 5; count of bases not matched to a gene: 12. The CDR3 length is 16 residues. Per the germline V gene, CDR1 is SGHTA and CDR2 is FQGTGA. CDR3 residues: CASSLSWGGDIDEQYF. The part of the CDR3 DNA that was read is TGTGCCAGCAGCTTATCATGGGGGGGGGATATTGACGAG.

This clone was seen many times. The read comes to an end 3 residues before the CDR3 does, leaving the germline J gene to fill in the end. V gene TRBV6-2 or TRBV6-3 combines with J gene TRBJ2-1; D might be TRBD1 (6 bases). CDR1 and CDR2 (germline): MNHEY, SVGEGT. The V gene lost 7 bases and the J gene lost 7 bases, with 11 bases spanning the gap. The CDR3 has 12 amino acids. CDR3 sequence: CASTNRENEQFF. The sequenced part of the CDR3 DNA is TGTGCCAGCACCAACAGGGAGAATGAG.

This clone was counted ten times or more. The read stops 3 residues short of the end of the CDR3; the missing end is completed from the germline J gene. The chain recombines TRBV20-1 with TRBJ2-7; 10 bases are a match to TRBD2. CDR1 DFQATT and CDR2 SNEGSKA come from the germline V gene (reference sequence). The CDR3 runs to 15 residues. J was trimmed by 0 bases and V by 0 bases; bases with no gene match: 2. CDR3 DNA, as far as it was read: TGCAGTGCTAGAGATCAGCGGGGGGGCTCCTACGAG. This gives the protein CSARDQRGGSYE. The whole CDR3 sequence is CSARDQRGGSYEQYF.

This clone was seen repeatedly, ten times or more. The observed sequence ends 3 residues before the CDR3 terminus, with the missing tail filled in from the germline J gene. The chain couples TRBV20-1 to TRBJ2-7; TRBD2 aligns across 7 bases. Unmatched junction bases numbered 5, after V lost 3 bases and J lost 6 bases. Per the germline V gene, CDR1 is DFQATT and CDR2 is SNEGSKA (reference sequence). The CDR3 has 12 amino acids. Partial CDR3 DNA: TGCAGTGCTAGCGGCGGGAGCGGCGAG. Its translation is CSASGGSGE. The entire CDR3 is CSASGGSGEQYF.

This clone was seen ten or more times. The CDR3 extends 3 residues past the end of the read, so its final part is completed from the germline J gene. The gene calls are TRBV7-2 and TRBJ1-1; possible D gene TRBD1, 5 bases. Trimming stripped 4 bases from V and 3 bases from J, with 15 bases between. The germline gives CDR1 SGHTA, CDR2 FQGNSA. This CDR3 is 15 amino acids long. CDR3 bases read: TGTGCCAGCAGCTATCCGGGGGGAGGATACACTGAA. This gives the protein CASSYPGGGYTE. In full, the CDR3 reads CASSYPGGGYTEAFF.

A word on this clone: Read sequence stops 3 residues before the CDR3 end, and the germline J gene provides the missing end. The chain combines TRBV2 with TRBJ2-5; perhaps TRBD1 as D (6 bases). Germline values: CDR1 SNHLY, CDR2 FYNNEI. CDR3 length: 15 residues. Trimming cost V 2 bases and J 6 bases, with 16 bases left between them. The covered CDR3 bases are TGTGCCAGCAGTGAAACCGGGACACCTCGGAAGACC. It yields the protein CASSETGTPRKT. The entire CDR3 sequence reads CASSETGTPRKTQYF. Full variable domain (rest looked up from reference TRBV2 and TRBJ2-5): EPEVTQTPSHQVTQMGQEVILRCVPISNHLYFYWYRQILGQKVEFLVSFYNNEISEKSEIFDDQFSVERPDGSNFTLKIRSTKLEDSAMYFCASSETGTPRKTQYFGPGTRLLVL.

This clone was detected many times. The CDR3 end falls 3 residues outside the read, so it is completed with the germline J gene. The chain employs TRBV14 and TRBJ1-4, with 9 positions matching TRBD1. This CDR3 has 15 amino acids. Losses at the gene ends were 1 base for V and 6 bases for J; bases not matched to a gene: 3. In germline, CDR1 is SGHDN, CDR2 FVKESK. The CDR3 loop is CASSQAGQGYEKLFF. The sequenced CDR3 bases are TGTGCCAGCAGCCAAGCAGGACAGGGGTATGAAAAA. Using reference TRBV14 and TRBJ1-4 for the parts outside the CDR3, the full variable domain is EAGVTQFPSHSVIEKGQTVTLRCDPISGHDNLYWYRRVMGKEIKFLLHFVKESKQDESGMPNNRFLAERTGGTYSTLKVQPAELEDSGVYFCASSQAGQGYEKLFFGSGTQLSVL.

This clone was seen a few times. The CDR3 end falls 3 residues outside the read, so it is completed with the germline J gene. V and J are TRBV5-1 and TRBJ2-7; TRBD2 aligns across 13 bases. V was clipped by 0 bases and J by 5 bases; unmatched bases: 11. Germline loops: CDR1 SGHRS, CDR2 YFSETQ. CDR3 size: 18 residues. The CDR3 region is CASSLALAGGLGANEQYF. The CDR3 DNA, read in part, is TGCGCCAGCAGCTTGGCACTAGCGGGGGGGCTTGGGGCAAACGAG.

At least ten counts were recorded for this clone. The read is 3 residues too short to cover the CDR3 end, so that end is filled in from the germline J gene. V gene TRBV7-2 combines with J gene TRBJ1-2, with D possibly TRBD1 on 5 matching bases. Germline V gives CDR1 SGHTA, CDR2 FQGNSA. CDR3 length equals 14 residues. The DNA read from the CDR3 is TGTGCCAGCAGCTTAGGATGGGGCAAAGAGGGC. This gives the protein CASSLGWGKEG. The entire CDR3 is CASSLGWGKEGYTF. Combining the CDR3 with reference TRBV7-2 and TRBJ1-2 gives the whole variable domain GAGVSQSPSNKVTEKGKDVELRCDPISGHTALYWYRQSLGQGLEFLIYFQGNSAPDKSGLPSDRFSAERTGGSVSTLTIQRTQQEDSAVYLCASSLGWGKEGYTFGSGTRLTVV.

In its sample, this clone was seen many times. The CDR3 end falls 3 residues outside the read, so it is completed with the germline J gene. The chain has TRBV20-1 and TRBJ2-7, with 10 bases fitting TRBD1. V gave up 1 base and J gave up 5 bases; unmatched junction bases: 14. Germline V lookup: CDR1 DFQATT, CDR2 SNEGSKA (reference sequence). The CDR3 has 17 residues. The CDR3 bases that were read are TGCAGTGCTAGAGCGGAAGTTCGACAGGGGGCGCGGGACGAG. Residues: CSARAEVRQGARDE. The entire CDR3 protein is CSARAEVRQGARDEQYF.

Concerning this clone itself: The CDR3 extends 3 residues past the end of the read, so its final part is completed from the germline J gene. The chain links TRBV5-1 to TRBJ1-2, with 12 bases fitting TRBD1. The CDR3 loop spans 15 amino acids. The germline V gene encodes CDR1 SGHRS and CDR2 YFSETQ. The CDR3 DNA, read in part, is TGCGCCAGCAGCTCTCCGGGACAGGGGGCAGATACC. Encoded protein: CASSSPGQGADT. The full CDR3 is CASSSPGQGADTYTF.

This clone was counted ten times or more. This CDR3 is CASRRDTNTGELFF. CDR3 DNA, as far as it was read: TGCGCCAGCAGAAGGGACACGAACACCGGGGAG. The gene calls are TRBV5-1 and TRBJ2-2; a possible D gene is TRBD1 (6 bases). Sequencing ends 3 residues short of the CDR3 end; the germline J gene provides the rest. There are 14 residues in the CDR3. The germline V and J ends were trimmed by 5 bases and 0 bases, with 8 bases remaining between them. Germline V gene sequence: CDR1 SGHRS, CDR2 YFSETQ.